Each of the 3 T cell receptor beta chains below was sequenced from the same sample in a study of tissue T cells after allogeneic stem cell transplantation. Using immunoSEQ multiplex PCR, the repertoire was profiled, and TCRdb retains in-frame clones only, with some absent. The sample yields about 5,800 clones, around half seen once. Time point here: mouse harvest day 7 after allogeneic transplant. Tail vein injection delivered 10^7 T-cell-depleted bone marrow cells and 10^6 splenic CD5+ T cells. Sequenced sample: gut tissue. These receptors came from a female BALB/c mouse given C57BL/6 T cells with graft-versus-host disease after an allogeneic hematopoietic cell transplant.

On this clone itself: Mouse names are used for the genes. From the germline J gene comes the end of the CDR3, since the read stops 1 residue before it. The chain has TRBV31 and TRBJ2-7, with 13 positions matching TRBD2. The CDR3 has 15 amino acids. The ends lost 1 base at V and 4 bases at J; junction bases unmatched: 4. CDR1 is GKSSPN and CDR2 is SITVG in the germline V gene. The covered CDR3 bases are TGTGCCTGGAGTCCAGGACTGGGGGGGCCTTATGAACAGTAC. Protein product: CAWSPGLGGPYEQY. The whole CDR3 is CAWSPGLGGPYEQYF.

Remarks on this clone: Gene labels here are mouse ones. The CDR3 sequence: CASSLRLGDAQYF. The sequenced part of the CDR3 DNA is TGTGCCAGCAGCTTAAGACTGGGGGACGCCCAGTAC. The chain combines TRBV3 with TRBJ2-5; 9 nucleotides align to TRBD2. The DNA ends 1 residue before the CDR3 does, and the rest of the CDR3 is filled in from the germline J gene. The CDR3 runs 13 residues. V shed 2 bases, J shed 10 bases, and the junction held 4 bases outside the gene matches. In germline, CDR1 is SNHLY, CDR2 FYNGKV (reference sequence). The full variable domain, completed using reference TRBV3 and TRBJ2-5, is GPKVLQIPSHQIIDMGQMVTLNCDPVSNHLYFYWYKQILGQQMEFLVNFYNGKVMEKSKLFKDQFSVERPDGSYFTLKIQPTALEDSAVYFCASSLRLGDAQYFGPGTRLLVL.

In the case of this clone: Mouse gene names and germline throughout. The read terminates 1 residue ahead of where the CDR3 ends, so the germline J gene completes it. This chain joins TRBV12-2 and TRBJ1-4; D is ambiguous. The CDR3 spans 12 residues. The V and J ends lost 2 bases and 12 bases respectively, with 12 bases between them. In germline, CDR1 is SGHLS, CDR2 HYDKME. The CDR3 loop is CASSPDWEGLFF. The CDR3 bases that were read are TGTGCCAGCTCTCCCGACTGGGAAGGATTATTT.